Shown below are 7 T cell receptor beta chains from a single sample sequenced in a study of T cell responses to AZD1222 COVID-19 vaccine. TCRdb keeps only in-frame clones here, not all; method: immunoSEQ multiplex PCR. This table holds around 100,000 clones, roughly 84% found once. This sample comprised peripheral blood, obtained on day 0 of AZD1222 vaccination. These TCRs come from an adult in good health.

The chain links TRBV18 to TRBJ2-7; 8 nucleotides agree with TRBD1. The ends lost 2 bases at V and 3 bases at J; junction bases unmatched: 6. The germline gives CDR1 KGHSH, CDR2 LQKENI. This CDR3 comprises 15 residues. The CDR3 reads CASSPATGADYEQYF. CDR3 in DNA: TGTGCCAGCTCACCAGCGACAGGGGCGGACTACGAGCAGTACTTC.

The chain uses TRBV28 and TRBJ1-3, with D unclear. There are 13 residues in the CDR3. The V and J ends lost 6 bases and 0 bases respectively, with 6 bases between them. Germline V CDR1 and CDR2: MDHEN, SYDVKM. CDR3 residues: CASRSPSGNTIYF. In nucleotides, the CDR3 is TGTGCCAGCAGATCGCCCTCTGGAAACACCATATATTTT.

The chain couples TRBV19 to TRBJ1-6, with D perhaps TRBD1 (5 bases). Per the germline V gene, CDR1 is LNHDA and CDR2 is SQIVND (reference sequence). Trimming took 1 base from V and 7 from J, leaving 11 bases between them. This CDR3 spans 15 amino acids. The CDR3 DNA is TGTGCCAGTAGTATAGGCGGCAGGGTGAATTCACCCCTCCACTTT. Its protein is CASSIGGRVNSPLHF.

This chain links TRBV6-6 with TRBJ2-7; 7 bases fit TRBD2. Germline V lookup: CDR1 MNHNY, CDR2 SVGAGI (reference sequence). The length of the CDR3 is 14 residues. V shed 0 bases, J shed 6 bases, and the junction held 5 bases outside the gene matches. The chain's CDR3 is CASSYSGGVGEQYV. CDR3 nucleotide sequence: TGTGCCAGCAGTTACTCGGGAGGGGTTGGCGAGCAGTACGTC.

The V call is TRBV28, the J call TRBJ1-2; no definite D call. The germline V gene encodes CDR1 MDHEN and CDR2 SYDVKM. The germline V and J ends were trimmed by 7 bases and 4 bases, with 13 bases remaining between them. The CDR3 consists of 13 residues. In nucleotides, the CDR3 is TGTGCCAGCACGGACCGGATTAGCTATGGCTACACCTTC. Translated, it gives CASTDRISYGYTF.

The CDR3 DNA is TGTGCCACCAGTGATCCGGGGGGAAGCACAGATACGCAGTATTTT. Protein: CATSDPGGSTDTQYF. The rearrangement joins TRBV24-1 to TRBJ2-3, with 7 nucleotides matching TRBD2. With 3 bases clipped from V and 0 bases from J, the junction kept 2 bases outside the gene matches. CDR3 length: 15 residues. CDR1 is KGHDR and CDR2 is SFDVKD in the germline V gene.

This clone was seen at least ten times. V usage is TRBV11-3 and J usage is TRBJ1-1; 7 positions match TRBD1. The germline V gene has CDR1 SGHNT and CDR2 YENEEA. This CDR3 region has 13 residues. J lost 8 bases, V lost 7 bases, and 10 bases had no gene match. The CDR3 reads CASNKKGQREAFF. The CDR3 DNA is TGTGCCAGCAACAAAAAGGGACAGAGGGAAGCTTTCTTT.